These 29 T cell receptor beta chains share one sample of origin, sequenced in a study of vaccination and CD4 T cells after COVID-19. These TCRs are of unknown antigen specificity. Oncomine TCR Beta short-read sequencing was applied to DNA from cultured CD4+ T cells. TCRdb fed the PCR reads into MiXCR, producing one record per CDR3 protein. The sample shows around 15,000 distinct CDR3 sequences, roughly 73% of them seen only once. Treatment reported: roughly nine-day PBMC culture with coronavirus spike peptide pools or control peptides (ViraFEST assay). Sequencing was performed on CD4+ T cells from blood, cultured in vitro. These receptors were obtained from a human donor who had recovered from COVID-19.

The V call is TRBV2, the J call TRBJ1-5; tentative D call: TRBD1 (5 bases). CDR3 length: 14 amino acids. The germline V gene encodes CDR1 SNHLY and CDR2 FYNNEI. V was cut by 7 bases and J by 2 bases, with 12 bases left in between. The CDR3 loop reads CASTGQLGNQPQHF. Here the CDR3 DNA reads TGTGCCAGCACAGGGCAGTTGGGCAATCAGCCCCAGCATTTT.

This clonotype was detected only a few times. CDR3 sequence: CASSLGYGYTF. Here the CDR3 DNA reads TGTGCCAGCAGTTTAGGGTATGGCTACACCTTC. The chain joins TRBV12-3 or TRBV12-4 to TRBJ1-2, with no clear D. This CDR3 has 11 amino acids. Deletions cut 1 base from V and 5 bases from J, with 2 bases between.

This clonotype turned up a few times. A junction boundary mismatches the germline segment, possibly from a read error. The rearrangement links TRBV10-3 to TRBJ2-3; TRBD1 agrees at 8 bases. CDR3 length: 16 residues. Germline assignment: CDR1 ENHRY and CDR2 SYGVKD. This CDR3 reads CASSEQPGGRTDTQYF. CDR3 nucleotides: TGTGCCAGCAGTGAACAACCAGGGGGCCGCACAGATACGCAGTATTTT.

The chain uses TRBV6-1 and TRBJ1-5; no reliable D call. CDR1 MNHNS and CDR2 SASEGT come from the germline V gene. Trimming removed 6 bases from V and 5 bases from J, with 11 bases in between. The CDR3 consists of 13 residues. CDR3 bases: TGTGCCAGCAGAGAGACGGCGCATCAGCCCCAGCATTTT. As protein: CASRETAHQPQHF.

The rearrangement uses TRBV7-2 and TRBJ1-2; D is uncertain. The CDR3 spans 15 residues. Germline values: CDR1 SGHTA, CDR2 FQGNSA. Trimming stripped 2 bases from V and 2 bases from J, with 12 bases between. CDR3 sequence reads: CASSLSRNTNYGYTF. In DNA form, the CDR3 reads TGTGCCAGCAGCTTATCCAGGAATACCAACTATGGCTACACCTTC.

The chain couples TRBV6-4 to TRBJ2-1, with 9 positions matching TRBD2. The CDR3 is made up of 16 amino acids. Germline lookup yields CDR1 MRHNA and CDR2 SNTAGT. The trim removed 6 bases at V and 5 bases at J, leaving 11 bases unmatched. CDR3 sequence: CASRENSGSVNNEQFF. CDR3 nucleotides: TGTGCCAGCAGGGAAAATAGCGGGAGTGTTAACAATGAGCAGTTCTTC.

This clonotype was detected only a few times. The chain employs TRBV20-1 and TRBJ1-5; D gene unclear. The V end lost 6 bases, the J end lost 3 bases, and 15 bases lay between the germline ends. The CDR3 is made up of 14 amino acids. Germline-derived CDR1 and CDR2 are DFQATT and SNEGSKA (reference sequence). The CDR3 protein is CSAQITSLNQPQHF. In nucleotides, the CDR3 is TGCAGTGCCCAAATAACCAGCCTCAATCAGCCCCAGCATTTT.

This chain connects TRBV6-1 to TRBJ2-7, with 10 positions matching TRBD2. Germline V gene lookup returns CDR1 MNHNS and CDR2 SASEGT. The CDR3 is 13 residues long. V lost 6 bases, J lost 3 bases, and 2 bases stayed unmatched. In nucleotides, the CDR3 is TGTGCCAGCAGATGGACTAGCGGCTACGAGCAGTACTTC. Protein: CASRWTSGYEQYF.

This clonotype was detected only a few times. One junction end disagrees with the germline gene, perhaps due to a read error. V is TRBV5-3 and J is TRBJ2-5; D is perhaps TRBD1 (6 bases). TRBV5-3 is known as an ORF, though its function is uncertain. The CDR3 length is 12 residues. The CDR3, as DNA: TGTGCCAGCAGCTACCAGGGGGAGACCCAGTACTTC. This gives the protein CASSYQGETQYF.

The chain joins TRBV20-1 to TRBJ1-6, with D uncertain. The V and J ends lost 8 bases and 0 bases respectively, with 29 bases between them. This CDR3 has 20 residues. CDR1 is DFQATT, CDR2 SNEGSKA, per germline (reference sequence). The CDR3 is CSPTPGSSTFSSSYNSPLHF. CDR3 DNA sequence: TGCAGTCCGACACCGGGGAGTTCAACATTTAGCAGCTCCTATAATTCACCCCTCCACTTT.

About this clonotype itself: The junction does not match germline at one end; this may be a read error. The chain couples TRBV4-2 to TRBJ2-7, with a possible D match to TRBD2 (5 bases). CDR3 length: 15 amino acids. Germline values: CDR1 LGHNA, CDR2 YNFKEQ. CDR3 bases: TGTGCCAGCAGCCTCCTTGGGTCGGGATCCTACGGGCAGTACTTC. Its protein product is CASSLLGSGSYGQYF.

A few counts support this clonotype. The chain carries TRBV7-2 and TRBJ1-5; D unresolved. Germline V gives CDR1 SGHTA, CDR2 FQGNSA. The CDR3 extends over 14 amino acids. Trimming removed 4 bases from V and 2 bases from J, with 9 bases in between. The CDR3 DNA reads as TGTGCCAGCAGCTCGTCCCGGGGCAATCAGCCCCAGCATTTT. It translates to CASSSSRGNQPQHF. Supplemented by reference TRBV7-2 and TRBJ1-5, the full variable domain reads GAGVSQSPSNKVTEKGKDVELRCDPISGHTALYWYRQSLGQGLEFLIYFQGNSAPDKSGLPSDRFSAERTGGSVSTLTIQRTQQEDSAVYLCASSSSRGNQPQHFGDGTRLSIL.

This chain uses TRBV20-1 with TRBJ2-5, with TRBD2 matching 14 bases. Trimming cost V 2 bases and J 5 bases; bases outside gene matches: 13. Looked up from germline, CDR1 is DFQATT and CDR2 is SNEGSKA (reference sequence). The CDR3 length is 18 residues. The CDR3 spells CSARHGLAGGWVFETQYF. The CDR3 DNA follows: TGCAGTGCTAGACATGGACTAGCGGGAGGCTGGGTGTTTGAGACCCAGTACTTC.

V usage is TRBV18 and J usage is TRBJ1-2, with D maybe TRBD1 (6 bases). Germline assignment: CDR1 KGHSH and CDR2 LQKENI. This CDR3 has 17 amino acids. V shed 2 bases and J shed 4 bases, with 20 bases lying between them. The CDR3 DNA follows: TGTGCCAGCTCACCATCTCAGCTAGATACAGGGTCCTATGGCTACACCTTC. This gives the protein CASSPSQLDTGSYGYTF.

This chain links TRBV10-3 with TRBJ1-5; 7 nucleotides line up with TRBD1. V shed 5 bases, J shed 4 bases, and the junction held 5 bases outside the gene matches. Germline assignment: CDR1 ENHRY and CDR2 SYGVKD. This CDR3 region has 14 residues. DNA for the CDR3: TGTGCCATCAGTCCATCGGGACAGAATCAGCCCCAGCATTTT. This codes for CAISPSGQNQPQHF.

By share, this clonotype ranks as medium-sized. The chain recombines TRBV20-1 with TRBJ1-5; D remains ambiguous. There are 12 residues in the CDR3. The germline V gene has CDR1 DFQATT and CDR2 SNEGSKA (reference sequence). With 0 bases removed from V and 7 bases from J, the gap between germline ends came to 7 bases. The CDR3 sequence: CSARESLQPQHF. The DNA for the CDR3 is TGCAGTGCTAGAGAATCCCTACAGCCCCAGCATTTT.

V and J are TRBV19 and TRBJ1-5; D not resolved. The CDR3 runs to 15 residues. Trimming removed 0 bases at V and 2 bases at J, with 8 bases between. Per the germline V gene, CDR1 is LNHDA and CDR2 is SQIVND (reference sequence). CDR3 nucleotides: TGTGCCAGTAGTATAGATCGGAGCCGCAATCAGCCCCAGCATTTT. Protein sequence: CASSIDRSRNQPQHF.

The V and J genes are TRBV11-3 and TRBJ2-5, with D tentatively TRBD1 or TRBD2 (5 bases each). V was clipped by 2 bases and J by 4 bases, with 14 bases between them. The CDR3 spans 15 residues. CDR1 and CDR2 from the germline V gene are SGHNT and YENEEA. CDR3 region: CASSLQGRTAETQYF. The CDR3 DNA sequence: TGTGCCAGCAGCTTACAGGGACGCACCGCAGAGACCCAGTACTTC.

This chain uses TRBV28 with TRBJ1-4, with TRBD1 matching over 9 bases. The CDR3 is made up of 13 amino acids. Per germline, CDR1 MDHEN and CDR2 SYDVKM. V lost 3 bases and J lost 8; bases outside the gene matches: 1. Here the CDR3 DNA reads TGTGCCAGCAGTTTCGACAGGGGGGAAAAACTGTTTTTT. Translation gives CASSFDRGEKLFF.

This sequence joins TRBV4-2 and TRBJ1-2; D call uncertain. Per the germline V gene, CDR1 is LGHNA and CDR2 is YNFKEQ. The ends were cut back, 0 bases at V and 4 bases at J, with 15 bases in the middle. This CDR3 is built from 16 residues. In DNA, the CDR3 is TGTGCCAGCAGCCAAGAAGGAGGGCAGAGCCTCTATGGCTACACCTTC. It yields the protein CASSQEGGQSLYGYTF.

The J gene is TRBJ2-4, the V gene TRBV7-2; tentatively, D is TRBD2 (5 bases). Trimming left V 3 bases short and J 2 bases short, with 8 bases between. The length of the CDR3 is 14 residues. In germline, CDR1 is SGHTA, CDR2 FQGNSA. The CDR3 DNA reads TGTGCCAGCAGCTTTCGAGGGACCAAAAACATTCAGTACTTC. Translated, it gives CASSFRGTKNIQYF. Combining the CDR3 with reference TRBV7-2 and TRBJ2-4 gives the whole variable domain GAGVSQSPSNKVTEKGKDVELRCDPISGHTALYWYRQSLGQGLEFLIYFQGNSAPDKSGLPSDRFSAERTGGSVSTLTIQRTQQEDSAVYLCASSFRGTKNIQYFGAGTRLSVL.

This chain joins TRBV20-1 and TRBJ2-1, with 13 bases lining up with TRBD2. V shed 6 bases and J 9 bases; nucleotides not matched to a gene: 14. This CDR3 contains 16 residues. CDR1 DFQATT and CDR2 SNEGSKA come from the germline V gene (reference sequence). CDR3 loop: CSAYTSGRALYPEQFF. Here the CDR3 DNA reads TGCAGTGCATACACTAGCGGGAGGGCCTTGTACCCTGAGCAGTTCTTC.

This rearrangement joins TRBV11-3 to TRBJ2-5; D may match TRBD1 or TRBD2 (7 bases each). Trimming took 3 bases from V and 4 from J, leaving 18 bases between them. Germline V CDR1 and CDR2: SGHNT, YENEEA. CDR3 length: 16 residues. CDR3 sequence reads: CASSLGATGRGETQYF. The CDR3 DNA reads as TGTGCCAGCAGCTTGGGGGCGACAGGGAGGGGAGAGACCCAGTACTTC.

This clonotype showed up just once. The chain combines TRBV2 with TRBJ2-3; either TRBD1 or TRBD2 may fit D (5 bases each). V was trimmed by 4 bases and J by 2 bases, leaving 13 bases between them. Germline CDR1 and CDR2: SNHLY and FYNNEI. This CDR3 contains 15 residues. The CDR3 protein is CASSGGYPITDTQYF. The CDR3 region has the DNA TGTGCCAGCAGTGGGGGGTACCCTATCACAGATACGCAGTATTTT.

The chain is built from TRBV2 and TRBJ1-2; tentatively, D is TRBD1 (5 bases). This CDR3 spans 13 amino acids. The ends were cut back, 5 bases at V and 8 bases at J, with 15 bases in the middle. The germline V gene has CDR1 SNHLY and CDR2 FYNNEI. This chain's CDR3 is CASSLIRVGGYTF. The CDR3 DNA reads TGTGCCAGCAGTCTCATCAGGGTCGGGGGCTACACCTTC.

The count of this clonotype is one. V usage is TRBV15 and J usage is TRBJ1-4, with D uncertain. This CDR3 spans 14 amino acids. Germline CDR1 reads LNHNV; CDR2 reads YYDKDF (reference sequence). Trimming cost V 1 base and J 4 bases, with 7 bases left between them. The CDR3 sequence is CATSRGQNNEKLFF. The CDR3 DNA is TGTGCCACCAGCAGAGGCCAGAATAATGAAAAACTGTTTTTT.

The chain carries TRBV20-1 and TRBJ1-5; maybe TRBD1 (6 bases). Germline V gives CDR1 DFQATT, CDR2 SNEGSKA (reference sequence). V gave up 6 bases and J gave up 2 bases, with 11 bases separating them. The length of the CDR3 is 13 residues. CDR3 coding DNA: TGCAGTGCAGGGGGGAGGGGCAATCAGCCCCAGCATTTT. Protein product: CSAGGRGNQPQHF.

This clonotype was observed once. V and J are TRBV7-2 and TRBJ1-2; D not resolved. V was cut by 1 base and J by 5 bases, with 11 bases left in between. CDR1 is SGHTA and CDR2 is FQGNSA in the germline V gene. This CDR3 has 14 amino acids. As DNA, the CDR3 is TGTGCCAGCAGCTTAGGTCTCTGGAGATATGGCTACACCTTC. Encoded protein: CASSLGLWRYGYTF.

The genes are TRBV6-5 and TRBJ1-4; no clear D gene. The CDR3 is 12 amino acids. CDR1 is MNHEY, CDR2 SVGAGI, per germline. The V end lost 2 bases, the J end lost 8 bases, and 6 bases lay between the germline ends. CDR3 bases: TGTGCCAGCAGTTACGCCACCGAAAAACTGTTTTTT. Residues: CASSYATEKLFF.